The sequence of this T cell receptor beta chain was determined in a study of blood T cells in healthy people across ages. General observations from the study: Older age went with lower TCR beta diversity per million T cells, in a roughly linear way.

Regarding this clonotype: What it binds is not known.

PCR was performed a second time for about 7 to 12 cycles using a sample-barcoded 5' primer and a J-beta primer mix. Each of the cDNA molecules was tagged by a template-switch adaptor with 12 random nucleotides. One entry per CDR3 protein results from TCRdb running MiXCR on the 5' RACE reads. The sample lists roughly 830,000 distinct CDR3 sequences, approximately 67% occurring once. The total RNA that was extracted per sample amounted to at least 5 micrograms. The CDR3 loop spans 13 amino acids. V lost 2 bases, J lost 4 bases, and 6 bases lay in between. CDR1 is SGHTA and CDR2 is FQGTGA in the germline V gene.

Sequenced material: blood. The chain joins TRBV7-3 to TRBJ1-5; D uncertain. This receptor was obtained from a man aged 25 to 40 in good health. DNA for the CDR3: TGTGCCAGCAGCTTATTCGCGAATCAGCCCCAGCATTTT. This sequence encodes CASSLFANQPQHF.